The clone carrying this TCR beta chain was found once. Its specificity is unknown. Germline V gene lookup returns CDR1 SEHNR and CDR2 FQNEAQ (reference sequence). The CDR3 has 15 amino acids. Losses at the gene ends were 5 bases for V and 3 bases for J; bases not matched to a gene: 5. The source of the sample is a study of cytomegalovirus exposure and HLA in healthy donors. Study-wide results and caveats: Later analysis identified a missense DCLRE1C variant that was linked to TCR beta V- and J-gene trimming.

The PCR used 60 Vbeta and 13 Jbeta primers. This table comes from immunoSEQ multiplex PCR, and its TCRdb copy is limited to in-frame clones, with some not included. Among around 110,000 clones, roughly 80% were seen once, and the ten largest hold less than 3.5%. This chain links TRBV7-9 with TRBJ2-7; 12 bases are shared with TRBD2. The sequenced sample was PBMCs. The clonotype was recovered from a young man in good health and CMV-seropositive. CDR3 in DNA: TGTGCCAGCAGCGTCGGACTAGCGGGGATCTACGAGCAGTACTTC. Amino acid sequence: CASSVGLAGIYEQYF.